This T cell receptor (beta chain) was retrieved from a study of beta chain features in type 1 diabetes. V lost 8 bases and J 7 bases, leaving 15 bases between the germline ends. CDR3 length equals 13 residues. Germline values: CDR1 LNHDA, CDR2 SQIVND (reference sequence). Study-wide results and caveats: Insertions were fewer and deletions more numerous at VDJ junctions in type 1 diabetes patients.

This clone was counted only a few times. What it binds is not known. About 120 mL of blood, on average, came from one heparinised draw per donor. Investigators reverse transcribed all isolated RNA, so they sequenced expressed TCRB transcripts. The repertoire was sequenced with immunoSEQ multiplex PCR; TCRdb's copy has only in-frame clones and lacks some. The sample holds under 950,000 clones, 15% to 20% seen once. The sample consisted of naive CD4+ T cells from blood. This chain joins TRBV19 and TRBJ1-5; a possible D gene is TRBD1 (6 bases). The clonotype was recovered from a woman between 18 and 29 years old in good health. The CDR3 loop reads CASAGGARQPQHF. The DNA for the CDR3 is TGTGCCAGTGCTGGGGGGGCACGGCAGCCCCAGCATTTT. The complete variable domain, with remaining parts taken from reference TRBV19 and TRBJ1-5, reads DGGITQSPKYLFRKEGQNVTLSCEQNLNHDAMYWYRQDPGQGLRLIYYSQIVNDFQKGDIAEGYSVSREKKESFPLTVTSAQKNPTAFYLCASAGGARQPQHFGDGTRLSIL.